This entry lists 9 T cell receptor beta chains sequenced from one sample in a study of cytomegalovirus exposure and HLA in healthy donors. PCR amplification relied on 60 Vbeta primers (plus 13 Jbeta primers). Using immunoSEQ multiplex PCR, the repertoire was profiled, and TCRdb retains in-frame clones only, with some absent. The sample shows under 150,000 clones, 70% to 80% of them seen only once. Sequencing was done on a sample of PBMCs. The receptors here all came from an older woman in good health and CMV-seropositive.

The chain couples TRBV6-6 to TRBJ1-1, with TRBD1 as a possible D gene (6 bases). The V gene lost 4 bases and the J gene lost 3 bases, with 12 bases spanning the gap. The CDR3 has 14 amino acids. CDR1 and CDR2 from the germline V gene are MNHNY and SVGAGI (reference sequence). The CDR3 DNA is TGTGCCAGCAGTTTCAAGGACAGATACACTGAAGCTTTCTTT. Translated: CASSFKDRYTEAFF.

This chain links TRBV18 with TRBJ2-3; 8 bases map to TRBD1. Germline V CDR1 and CDR2: KGHSH, LQKENI. V was clipped by 4 bases and J by 4 bases; unmatched bases: 1. This CDR3 is 13 amino acids long. The CDR3, as DNA: TGTGCCAGCTCACGGACAGGGTCAGATACGCAGTATTTT. Translation: CASSRTGSDTQYF. Full variable domain (missing parts from reference TRBV18 and TRBJ2-3): NAGVMQNPRHLVRRRGQEARLRCSPMKGHSHVYWYRQLPEEGLKFMVYLQKENIIDESGMPKERFSAEFPKEGPSILRIQQVVRGDSAAYFCASSRTGSDTQYFGPGTRLTVL.

This chain links TRBV19 with TRBJ1-6; possible D gene TRBD1, 5 bases. The CDR3 totals 13 residues. Germline loops: CDR1 LNHDA, CDR2 SQIVND (reference sequence). V lost 7 bases, J lost 9 bases, and 13 bases lay in between. The CDR3 is CASTMGRGSPLHF. The CDR3 bases are TGTGCCAGTACCATGGGGAGGGGTTCACCCCTCCACTTT.

The genes are TRBV5-6 and TRBJ2-3, with TRBD2 matching 8 bases. In germline, CDR1 is SGHDT, CDR2 YYEEEE. This CDR3 has 14 residues. V dropped 6 bases and J dropped 3; count of bases not matched to a gene: 6. CDR3 amino acids: CASTFGGATDTQYF. The DNA for the CDR3 is TGTGCCAGCACTTTCGGGGGGGCTACAGATACGCAGTATTTT.

The CDR3 coding sequence is TGCGCCAGTAGACAGGGGGAACGGGACGAGCAGTACTTC. Residues: CASRQGERDEQYF. The chain is built from TRBV5-1 and TRBJ2-7, with TRBD1 matching over 9 bases. V shed 8 bases and J 5 bases; nucleotides not matched to a gene: 8. The CDR3 loop spans 13 amino acids. CDR1 is SGHRS and CDR2 is YFSETQ in the germline V gene.

Only a few counts were recorded for this clone. The J gene is TRBJ2-5, the V gene TRBV5-1, with D perhaps matching TRBD1 (5 bases). V shed 6 bases and J shed 5 bases, with 17 bases lying between them. Germline V gene lookup returns CDR1 SGHRS and CDR2 YFSETQ. The CDR3 covers 14 residues. DNA for the CDR3: TGCGCCAGCACCATGGGGCCCACAAGGGAGACCCAGTACTTC. Amino acids: CASTMGPTRETQYF. The entire variable domain, with the rest obtained from reference TRBV5-1 and TRBJ2-5, is as follows: KAGVTQTPRYLIKTRGQQVTLSCSPISGHRSVSWYQQTPGQGLQFLFEYFSETQRNKGNFPGRFSGRQFSNSRSEMNVSTLELGDSALYLCASTMGPTRETQYFGPGTRLLVL.

This clone has only one observation. V usage is TRBV9 and J usage is TRBJ1-6; tentative D call: TRBD1 (5 bases). This CDR3 has 16 residues. V was shortened by 4 bases and J by 8 bases, with 19 bases between the two germline ends. The germline CDR1 and CDR2 sequences are SGDLS and YYNGEE. CDR3 region: CASSTTPQVGDSPLHF. CDR3 DNA: TGTGCCAGCAGCACTACTCCACAGGTTGGGGATTCACCCCTCCACTTT.

Only a few counts were recorded for this clone. The genes are TRBV6-6 and TRBJ1-2, with a tentative D call TRBD1 (5 bases). This CDR3 is built from 13 residues. Germline V CDR1 and CDR2: MNHNY, SVGAGI (reference sequence). Trimming pared 7 bases from V and 4 bases from J, leaving 13 bases between. The CDR3 DNA reads as TGTGCCAGCACCGCGGGACTCCGCTATGGCTACACCTTC. It translates to CASTAGLRYGYTF.

This clone showed up just once. CDR3 residues: CASSLPGQGGEKLFF. The CDR3 region has the DNA TGCGCCAGCAGCTTGCCGGGACAGGGGGGTGAAAAACTGTTTTTT. The chain uses TRBV4-1 and TRBJ1-4, with 11 positions matching TRBD1. Trimming removed 5 bases from V and 7 bases from J; junction bases left unmatched: 6. CDR1 is MGHRA and CDR2 is YSYEKL in the germline V gene. The CDR3 sequence is 15 residues long.